This TCR beta chain was documented in a study of blood T cells in healthy people across ages. Per germline, CDR1 LGHNA and CDR2 YNFKEQ. The CDR3 loop spans 14 amino acids. V lost 2 bases and J 7 bases, leaving 11 bases between the germline ends. This clonotype occurred once. Healthy Russian Caucasian donors spanned ages about 6 to 100 years. Collection of 7.5 to 10 milliliters of peripheral blood was performed for each donor. Together with a sample-barcoded 5' primer, a J-beta primer mix was included in a second PCR lasting about 6 to 11 cycles. Using its own MiXCR run on the 5' RACE reads, TCRdb lists one record per CDR3 protein. Of about 580,000 distinct CDR3 sequences in the sample, around half were seen once.

This clonotype was sampled from a man at least 80 years old in good health. Sequenced: blood. The V gene is TRBV4-2, the J gene TRBJ1-4; perhaps TRBD1 as D (6 bases). CDR3 in DNA: TGTGCCAGCAGCCAACAGACAGGCGGTGAAAAACTGTTTTTT. Translating it yields CASSQQTGGEKLFF.